This T cell receptor beta chain derives from a study of PD-L1 blockade in urothelial cancer. Study overall: Patients started atezolizumab in about 2014, 1,200 mg intravenously every 3 weeks.

The CDR3 runs to 14 residues. V shed 5 bases, J shed 3 bases, and the junction held 5 bases outside the gene matches. Germline V CDR1 and CDR2: MNHNY, SVGAGI (reference sequence). Assay: immunoSEQ multiplex PCR; the TCRdb copy retains only in-frame clones and omits some. The table records about 88,000 clones, approximately 90% of them present only once. Material: PBMCs, obtained around atezolizumab (anti-PD-L1) treatment. This sequence was found in a man aged 55 to 70 with urothelial cancer. The V and J genes are TRBV6-6 and TRBJ2-7; TRBD1 matches 9 bases. The CDR3 nucleotides are TGTGCCAGCAGTGGGGGACAGGGAAGCTACGAGCAGTACTTC. Its protein product is CASSGGQGSYEQYF.